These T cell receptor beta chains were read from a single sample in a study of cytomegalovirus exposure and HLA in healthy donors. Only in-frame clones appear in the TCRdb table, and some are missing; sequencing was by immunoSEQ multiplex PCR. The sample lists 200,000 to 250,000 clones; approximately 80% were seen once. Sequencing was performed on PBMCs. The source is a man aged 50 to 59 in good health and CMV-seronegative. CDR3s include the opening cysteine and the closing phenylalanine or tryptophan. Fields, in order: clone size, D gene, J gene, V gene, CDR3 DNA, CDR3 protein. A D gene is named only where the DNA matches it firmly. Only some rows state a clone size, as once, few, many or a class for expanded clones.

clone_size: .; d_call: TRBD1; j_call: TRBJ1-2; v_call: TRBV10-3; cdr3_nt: TGTGCCATCGGCCTCGGGACAGGTCACTATGGCTACACCTTC; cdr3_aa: CAIGLGTGHYGYTF
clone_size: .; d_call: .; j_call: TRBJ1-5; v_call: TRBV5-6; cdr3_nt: TGTGCCAGCAGCTTGTATGGGGGGGCCGGTAGCAATCAGCCCCAGCATTTT; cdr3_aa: CASSLYGGAGSNQPQHF
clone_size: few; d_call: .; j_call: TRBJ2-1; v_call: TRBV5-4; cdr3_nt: TGTGCCAGCAGTTATACAAGGACTCGGAATGAGCAGTTCTTC; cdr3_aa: CASSYTRTRNEQFF
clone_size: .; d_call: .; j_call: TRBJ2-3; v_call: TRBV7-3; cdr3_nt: TGTGCCAGCAGCTTAACCGACACATCGGATACGCAGTATTTT; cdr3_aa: CASSLTDTSDTQYF
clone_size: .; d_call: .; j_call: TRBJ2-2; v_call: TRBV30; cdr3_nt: TGTGCCTGGAGTGTACGGCGGGAAAAAGGGACCGGGGAGCTGTTTTTT; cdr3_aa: CAWSVRREKGTGELFF
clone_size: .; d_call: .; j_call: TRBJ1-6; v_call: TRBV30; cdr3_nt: TGTGCCTGGAGTGTACTGCGGGGAAGTTATAATTCACCCCTCCACTTT; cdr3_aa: CAWSVLRGSYNSPLHF
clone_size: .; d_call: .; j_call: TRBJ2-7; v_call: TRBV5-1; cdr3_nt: TGCGCCAGCAGCTTGTGGCGGAGCTCCTACGAGCAGTACTTC; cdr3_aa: CASSLWRSSYEQYF
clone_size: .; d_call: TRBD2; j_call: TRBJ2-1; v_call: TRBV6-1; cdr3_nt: TGTGCCAGCAGTCGACTAGCGGAGTCTGACAATGAGCAGTTCTTC; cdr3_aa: CASSRLAESDNEQFF
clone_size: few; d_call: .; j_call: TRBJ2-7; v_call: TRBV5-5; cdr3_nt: TGTGCCAGCAGCTTGCCCAGGGAAGGCACCTACGAGCAGTACTTC; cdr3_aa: CASSLPREGTYEQYF
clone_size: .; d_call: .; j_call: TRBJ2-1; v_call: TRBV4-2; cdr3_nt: TGTGCCAGCAGCCAAGAAACGGGAGCAGCCCGCTCCTACAATGAGCAGTTCTTC; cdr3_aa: CASSQETGAARSYNEQFF
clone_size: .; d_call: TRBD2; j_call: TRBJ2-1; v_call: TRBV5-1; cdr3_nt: TGCGCCAGCAGCTCCGGAGGGGGACTAGCGGGGAACAATGAGCAGTTCTTC; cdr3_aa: CASSSGGGLAGNNEQFF
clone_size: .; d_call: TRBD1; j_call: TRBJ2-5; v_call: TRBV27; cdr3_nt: TGTGCCAGCAGTACACTCCGGACAGGGAGGCAAGAGACCCAGTACTTC; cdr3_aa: CASSTLRTGRQETQYF
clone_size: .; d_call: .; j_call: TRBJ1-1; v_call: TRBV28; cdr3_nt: TGTGCCAGCAGTCGACGGGGAGTGAACACTGAAGCTTTCTTT; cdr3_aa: CASSRRGVNTEAFF
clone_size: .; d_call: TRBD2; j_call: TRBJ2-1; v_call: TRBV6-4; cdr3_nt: TGTGCCAGCAGCCCGGGGGCGGGAGGCAGCTCCTACAATGAGCAGTTCTTC; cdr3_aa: CASSPGAGGSSYNEQFF
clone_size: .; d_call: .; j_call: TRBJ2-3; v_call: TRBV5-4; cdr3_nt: TGTGCCAGCAGCTTGGCCTCCTACCCCTCTAGCACAGATACGCAGTATTTT; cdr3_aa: CASSLASYPSSTDTQYF
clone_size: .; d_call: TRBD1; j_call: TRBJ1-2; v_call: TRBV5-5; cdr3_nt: TGTGCCAGCAGCTTGGACAGGGGATATGGCTACACCTTC; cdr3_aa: CASSLDRGYGYTF
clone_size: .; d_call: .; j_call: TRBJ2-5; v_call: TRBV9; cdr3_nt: TGTGCCAGCAGCCCCCGGACAGCCGAAGAGACCCAGTACTTC; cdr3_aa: CASSPRTAEETQYF
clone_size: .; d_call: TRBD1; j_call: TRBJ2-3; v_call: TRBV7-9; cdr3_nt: TGTGCCAGCAACGGACAGGGGATAGATACGCAGTATTTT; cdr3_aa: CASNGQGIDTQYF
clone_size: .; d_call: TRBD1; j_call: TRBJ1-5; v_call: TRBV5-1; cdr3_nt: TGCGCCAGCAGCGCTGAGGGGGCCGGGCCCCAGCATTTT; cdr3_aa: CASSAEGAGPQHF
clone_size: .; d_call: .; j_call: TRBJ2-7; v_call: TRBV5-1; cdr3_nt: TGCGCCAGCAGCCCTGGACAGAACTACGAGCAGTACTTC; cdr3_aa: CASSPGQNYEQYF
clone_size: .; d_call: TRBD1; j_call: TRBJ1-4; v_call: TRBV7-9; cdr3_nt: TGTGCCAGCAGCTTAAAGGGGGCTAGTAATGAAAAACTGTTTTTT; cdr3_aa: CASSLKGASNEKLFF
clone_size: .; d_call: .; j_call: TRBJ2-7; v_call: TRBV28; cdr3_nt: TGTGCCAGCAGTCACGGGACTGCGTGGTACGAGCAGTACTTC; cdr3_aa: CASSHGTAWYEQYF
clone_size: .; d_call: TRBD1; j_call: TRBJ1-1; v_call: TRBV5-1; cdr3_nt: TGCGCCAGCAGCTTGGTTGTATACAGGGGGGACACTGAAGCTTTCTTT; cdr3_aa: CASSLVVYRGDTEAFF
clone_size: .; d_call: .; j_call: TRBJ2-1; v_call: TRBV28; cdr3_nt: TGTGCCAGCAGTTTATTAGCAGGGAAGAATGAGCAGTTCTTC; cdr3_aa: CASSLLAGKNEQFF
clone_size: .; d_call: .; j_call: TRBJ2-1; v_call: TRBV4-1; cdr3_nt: TGCGCCAGCAGCCAAGGTGTGGCAGGGGTCTCCTACAATGAGCAGTTCTTC; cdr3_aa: CASSQGVAGVSYNEQFF